The clone carrying this TCR beta chain was observed once. This record belongs to a study of T-cell reconstitution after alpha-beta-depleted transplantation in children. A library of TCRbeta sequences, prepared with unique molecular identifiers, was generated. TCRdb reprocessed the PCR reads with MiXCR, giving one entry per CDR3 protein. The sample carries 600,000 to 700,000 distinct CDR3 sequences, 16% recorded once. CDR3 length: 12 amino acids. Trimming stripped 5 bases from V and 0 bases from J, with 5 bases between. The germline CDR1 and CDR2 sequences are GTSNPN and SVGIG (reference sequence). The chain combines TRBV30 with TRBJ2-1; D call uncertain. The source was PBMCs from the stem cell graft donor, collected from the stem cell graft. The TCR originated in a human donor who donated a stem cell graft to a child with acute myeloid leukemia. The CDR3 nucleotides read TGTGCCTGGGATATCTCCTACAATGAGCAGTTCTTC. It encodes CAWDISYNEQFF.